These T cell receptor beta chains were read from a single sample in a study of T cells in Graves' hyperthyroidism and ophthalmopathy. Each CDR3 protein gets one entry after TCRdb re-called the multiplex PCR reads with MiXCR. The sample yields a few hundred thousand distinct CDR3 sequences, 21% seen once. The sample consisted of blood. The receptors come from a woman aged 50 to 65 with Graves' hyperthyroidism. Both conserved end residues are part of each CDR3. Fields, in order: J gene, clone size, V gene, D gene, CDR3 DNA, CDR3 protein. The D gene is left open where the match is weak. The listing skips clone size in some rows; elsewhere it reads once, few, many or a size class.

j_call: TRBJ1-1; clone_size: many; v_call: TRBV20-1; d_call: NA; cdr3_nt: TGCAGTGCTAGAACACGGGGGGGCCCTGAAGCTTTCTTT; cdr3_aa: CSARTRGGPEAFF
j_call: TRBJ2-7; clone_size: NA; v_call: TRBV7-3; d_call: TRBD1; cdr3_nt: TGTGCCAGCAGCCCACGACAGGGGGGTATTTACGAGCAGTACTTC; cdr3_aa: CASSPRQGGIYEQYF
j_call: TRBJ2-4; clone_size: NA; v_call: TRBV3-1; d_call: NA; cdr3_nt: TGTGCCAGCAGCCAAGGTCTAGGGTTAAACATTCAGTACTTC; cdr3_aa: CASSQGLGLNIQYF
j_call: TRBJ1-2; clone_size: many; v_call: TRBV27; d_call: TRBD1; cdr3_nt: TGTGCCAGCAGTAGCACAGGGGCGGACTATGGCTACACCTTC; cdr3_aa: CASSSTGADYGYTF
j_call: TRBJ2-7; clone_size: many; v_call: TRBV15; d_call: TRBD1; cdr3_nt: TGTGCCACCAGCAGAAGGACCGGGACAGTAGACGAGCAGTACTTC; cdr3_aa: CATSRRTGTVDEQYF
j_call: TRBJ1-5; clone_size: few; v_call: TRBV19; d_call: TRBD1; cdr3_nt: TGTGCCAGTAGGACAGGGGTTGACAATCAGCCCCAGCATTTT; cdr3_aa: CASRTGVDNQPQHF
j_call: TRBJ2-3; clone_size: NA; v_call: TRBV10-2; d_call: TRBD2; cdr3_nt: TGCGCCAGCGGACTAGCGGGGGGAGATACGCAGTATTTT; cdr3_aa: CASGLAGGDTQYF
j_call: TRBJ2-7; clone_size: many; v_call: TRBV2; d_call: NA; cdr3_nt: TGTGCCAGCAGTGAAGTGAAGTTCTCCTACGAGCAGTACTTC; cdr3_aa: CASSEVKFSYEQYF
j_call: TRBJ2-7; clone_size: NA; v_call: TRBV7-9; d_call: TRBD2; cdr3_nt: TGTGCCAGCAGCCCAGGGAGCGGGGGAGCCTACGAGCAGTACTTC; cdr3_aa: CASSPGSGGAYEQYF
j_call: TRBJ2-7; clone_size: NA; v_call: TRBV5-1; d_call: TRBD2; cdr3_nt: TGCGCCAGCAGCCTGGGGCTAGCGGGATTCTACGAGCAGTACTTC; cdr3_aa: CASSLGLAGFYEQYF
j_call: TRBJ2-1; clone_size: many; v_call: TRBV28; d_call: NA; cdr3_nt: TGTGCCAGCAGTCGTGCAGGTTTGGTCGATTCCAATGAGCAGTTCTTC; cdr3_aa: CASSRAGLVDSNEQFF
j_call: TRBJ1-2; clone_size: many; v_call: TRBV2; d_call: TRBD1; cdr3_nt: TGTGCCAGCAGTGAAGCAGGGACAGCTAACTATGGCTACACCTTC; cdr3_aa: CASSEAGTANYGYTF
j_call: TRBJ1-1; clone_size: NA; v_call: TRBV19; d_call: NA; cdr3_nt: TGTGCCAGTAGTAGACAGACTATGAACACTGAAGCTTTCTTT; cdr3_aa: CASSRQTMNTEAFF
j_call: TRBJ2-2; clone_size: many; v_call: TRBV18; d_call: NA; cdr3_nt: TGTGCCAGCTCACCGCGAATAGCGGCTAACACCGGGGAGCTGTTTTTT; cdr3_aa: CASSPRIAANTGELFF
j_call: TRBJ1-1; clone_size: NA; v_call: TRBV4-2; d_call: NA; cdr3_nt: TGTGCCAGCAGCCAAGATCTGGCAGGGCGGGTGAACACTGAAGCTTTCTTT; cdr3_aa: CASSQDLAGRVNTEAFF
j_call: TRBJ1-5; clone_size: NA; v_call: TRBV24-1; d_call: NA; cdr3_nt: TGTGCCACCAGTGGCCAGGGGATTAATCAGCCCCAGCATTTT; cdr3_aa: CATSGQGINQPQHF
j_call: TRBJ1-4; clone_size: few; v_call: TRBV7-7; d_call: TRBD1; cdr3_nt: TGTGCTAGCAGCTTAAGGGGACAGGCGAATGAAAAACTGTTTTTT; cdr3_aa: CASSLRGQANEKLFF
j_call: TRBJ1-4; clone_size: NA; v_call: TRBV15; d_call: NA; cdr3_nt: TGTGCCACCAGCATACCGGGACGGAACATAGAAAAACTGTTTTTT; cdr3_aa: CATSIPGRNIEKLFF
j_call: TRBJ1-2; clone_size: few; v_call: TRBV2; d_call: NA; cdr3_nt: TGTGCCAGCAGTGCGCCGGACCAGGGGTATGGCTACACCTTC; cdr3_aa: CASSAPDQGYGYTF
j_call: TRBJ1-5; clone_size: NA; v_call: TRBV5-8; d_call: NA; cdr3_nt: TGTGCCAGCAGCTTGGAATCCTATCAGCCCCAGCATTTT; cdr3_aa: CASSLESYQPQHF
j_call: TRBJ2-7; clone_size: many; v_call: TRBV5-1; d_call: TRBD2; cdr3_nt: TGCGCCAGCAGCCCCAAACTAGCGGGGGCCTACGAGCAGTACTTC; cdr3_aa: CASSPKLAGAYEQYF
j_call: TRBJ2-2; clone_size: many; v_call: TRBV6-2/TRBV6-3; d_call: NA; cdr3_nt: TGTGCCAGCAGTCCGAACTTCTTTGGCGGGGAGCTGTTTTTT; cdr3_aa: CASSPNFFGGELFF
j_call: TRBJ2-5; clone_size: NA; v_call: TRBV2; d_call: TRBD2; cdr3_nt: TGTGCCAGCAACCCCCTGGGACTAGCGGGCCAAGAGACCCAGTACTTC; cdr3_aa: CASNPLGLAGQETQYF
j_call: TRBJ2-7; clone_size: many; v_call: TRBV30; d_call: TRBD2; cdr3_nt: TGTGCCTGGACGTCTAGCGGGTCCTACGAGCAGTACTTC; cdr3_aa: CAWTSSGSYEQYF
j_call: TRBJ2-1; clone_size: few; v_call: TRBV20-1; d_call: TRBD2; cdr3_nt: TGCAGTGCTCCCTGGAGTATAGCGGGAGGTAATGGGCAGTTCTTC; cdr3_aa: CSAPWSIAGGNGQFF
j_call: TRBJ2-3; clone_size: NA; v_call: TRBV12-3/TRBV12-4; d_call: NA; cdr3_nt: TGTGCCAGCGGGGCGGGTTCCGCAGATACGCAGTATTTT; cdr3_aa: CASGAGSADTQYF
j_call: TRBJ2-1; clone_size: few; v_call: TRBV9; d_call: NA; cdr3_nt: TGTGCCAGCAGCGGCGAGATCGGGATCAATGAGCAGTTCTTC; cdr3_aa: CASSGEIGINEQFF
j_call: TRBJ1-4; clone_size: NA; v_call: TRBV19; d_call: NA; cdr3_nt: TGTGCCAGTAGTGCCACACCCGGGACTTCTAATGAAAAACTGTTTTTT; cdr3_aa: CASSATPGTSNEKLFF
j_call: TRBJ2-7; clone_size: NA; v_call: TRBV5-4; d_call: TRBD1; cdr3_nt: TGTGCCAGCACCTTGGACAGGTTTTACGAGCAGTACTTC; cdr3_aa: CASTLDRFYEQYF
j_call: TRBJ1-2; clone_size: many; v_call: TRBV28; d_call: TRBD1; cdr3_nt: TGTGCCAGCAGTCCCGGGACAGGGAACTATGGCTACACCTTC; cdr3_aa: CASSPGTGNYGYTF
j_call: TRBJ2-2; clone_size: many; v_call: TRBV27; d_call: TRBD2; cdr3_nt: TGTGCCAGCACCCTTTCCGGGACTAGGATTAACACCGGGGAGCTGTTTTTT; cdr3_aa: CASTLSGTRINTGELFF
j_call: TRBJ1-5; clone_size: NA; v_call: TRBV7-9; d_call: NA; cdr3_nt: TGTGCCAGCAGCTCCTCGGGGCTAGGCAATCAGCCCCAGCATTTT; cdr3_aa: CASSSSGLGNQPQHF
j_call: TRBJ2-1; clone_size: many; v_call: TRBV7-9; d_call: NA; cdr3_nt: TGTGCCAGCAGCTTTGGGCTAGCAGTCTACAATGAGCAGTTCTTC; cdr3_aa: CASSFGLAVYNEQFF
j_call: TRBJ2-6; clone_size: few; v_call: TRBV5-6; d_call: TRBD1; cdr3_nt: TGTGCCAGCAGCTGGACAGGGGGAGCCTCTGGGGCCAACGTCCTGACTTTC; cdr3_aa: CASSWTGGASGANVLTF
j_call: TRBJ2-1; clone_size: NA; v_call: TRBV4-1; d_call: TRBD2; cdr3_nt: TGCGCCAGCAGCCAAAAGGAGGGTAGCGGGATTGACAATGAGCAGTTCTTC; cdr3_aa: CASSQKEGSGIDNEQFF
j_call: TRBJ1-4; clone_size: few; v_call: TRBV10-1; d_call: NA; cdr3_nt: TGCGCCAGCAGTGAGAGGCAGATCAATAATGAAAAACTGTTTTTT; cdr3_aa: CASSERQINNEKLFF
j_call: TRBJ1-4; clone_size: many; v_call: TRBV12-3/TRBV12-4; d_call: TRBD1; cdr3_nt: TGTGCCAGCAGTTTAACGGGGGGAGGGGGCAGTGAAAAACTGTTTTTT; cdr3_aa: CASSLTGGGGSEKLFF
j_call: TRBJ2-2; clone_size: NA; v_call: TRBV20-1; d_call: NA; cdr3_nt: TGCAGTGCCCTTAGGGGGGGGGGCGACACCGGGGAGCTGTTTTTT; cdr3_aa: CSALRGGGDTGELFF
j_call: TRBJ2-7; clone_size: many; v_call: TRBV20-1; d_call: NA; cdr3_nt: TGCAGTGCCTCCAAGGGGGGGGTTTACGAGCAGTACTTC; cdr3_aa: CSASKGGVYEQYF
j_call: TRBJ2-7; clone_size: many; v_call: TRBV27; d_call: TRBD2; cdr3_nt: TGTGCCAGCAGTTTCCGAACTAGCGGGTATACCTACGAGCAGTACTTC; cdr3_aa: CASSFRTSGYTYEQYF
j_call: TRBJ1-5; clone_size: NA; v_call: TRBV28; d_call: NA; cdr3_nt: TGTGCCAGCAGTGCTGCGCTCGGCGAAAATCAGCCCCAGCATTTT; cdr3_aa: CASSAALGENQPQHF
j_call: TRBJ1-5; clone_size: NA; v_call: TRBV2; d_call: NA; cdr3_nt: TGTGCCAGCAGTGCAGGGATATCCGTCAATCAGCCCCGGCATTTT; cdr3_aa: CASSAGISVNQPRHF
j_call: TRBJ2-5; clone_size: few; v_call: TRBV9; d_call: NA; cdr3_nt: TGTGCCAGCGACAACCGGGCGGCTCCAACTTTAGAGACCCAGTACTTC; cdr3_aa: CASDNRAAPTLETQYF
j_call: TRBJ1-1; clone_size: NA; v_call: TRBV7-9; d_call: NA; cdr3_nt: TGTGCCAGCAGCTTAGATCCCCCAGAAGCTTTCTTT; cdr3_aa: CASSLDPPEAFF
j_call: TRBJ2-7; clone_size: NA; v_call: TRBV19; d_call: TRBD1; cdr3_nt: TGTGCCAGTAGTAGAGGAGACAGGGCCCTCTACGAGCAGTACTTC; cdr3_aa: CASSRGDRALYEQYF
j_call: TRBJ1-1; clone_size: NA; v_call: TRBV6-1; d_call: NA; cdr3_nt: TGTGCCAGCACCCACGGGGGGTTAGCTTTCTTT; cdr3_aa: CASTHGGLAFF
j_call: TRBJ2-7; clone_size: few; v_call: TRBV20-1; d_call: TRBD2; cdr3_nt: TGCAGTGCTAGAGATGCAGCGGGAGCCCTGAGAGAGGAGTACTTC; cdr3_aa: CSARDAAGALREEYF
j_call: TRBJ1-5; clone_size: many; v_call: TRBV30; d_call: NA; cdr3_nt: TGTGCCTGGGACCCGGGCGAAGATCAGCCCCAGCATTTT; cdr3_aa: CAWDPGEDQPQHF
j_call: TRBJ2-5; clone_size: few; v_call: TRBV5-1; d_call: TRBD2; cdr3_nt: TGCGCCAGCAGCTTGCCGACTAGCGGCAAAGAGGCCCAGTACTTC; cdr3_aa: CASSLPTSGKEAQYF
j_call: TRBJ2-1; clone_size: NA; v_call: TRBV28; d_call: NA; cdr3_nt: TGTGCCAGCTTTGGGACTTTCGTAGAGCCTGAGCAGTTCTTC; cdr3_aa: CASFGTFVEPEQFF
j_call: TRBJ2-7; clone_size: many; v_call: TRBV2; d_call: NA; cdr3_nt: TGTGCCAGCAGTGAATCCCCCCAAGTTTCCTACGAGCAGTACTTC; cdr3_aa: CASSESPQVSYEQYF
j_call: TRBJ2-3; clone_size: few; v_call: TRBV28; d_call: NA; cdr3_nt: TGTGCCAGCAGCCCGACAACTAATACGCAGTATTTT; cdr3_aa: CASSPTTNTQYF
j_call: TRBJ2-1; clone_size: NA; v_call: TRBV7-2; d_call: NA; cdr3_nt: TGTGCCAGCAGCTCTATTAGGACCAGTACTAGCCCCAATGAGCAGTTCTTC; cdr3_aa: CASSSIRTSTSPNEQFF
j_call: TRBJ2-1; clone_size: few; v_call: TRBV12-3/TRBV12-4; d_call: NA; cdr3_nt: TGTGCCAGCAGTTTGTCTAGCAAGCAGTTCTTC; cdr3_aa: CASSLSSKQFF
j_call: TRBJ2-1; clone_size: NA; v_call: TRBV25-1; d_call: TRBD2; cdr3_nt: TGTGCCAGCAGATCTAGCGGGGGTAATAATGAGCAGTTCTTC; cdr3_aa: CASRSSGGNNEQFF
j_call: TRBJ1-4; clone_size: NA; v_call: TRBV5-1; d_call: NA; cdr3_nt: TGCGCCAGCAGCTTGGTTGGCTTTAATGAAAAACTGTTTTTT; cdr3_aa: CASSLVGFNEKLFF
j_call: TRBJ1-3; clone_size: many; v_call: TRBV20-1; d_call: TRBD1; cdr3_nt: TGCAGTGCACCGGACAGGGCAACTGGAAACACCATATATTTT; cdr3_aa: CSAPDRATGNTIYF
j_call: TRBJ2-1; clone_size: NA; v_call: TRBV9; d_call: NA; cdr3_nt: TGTGCCAGCAGCGTAGAGGCGGGACTGGCCTACAATGAGCAGTTCTTC; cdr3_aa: CASSVEAGLAYNEQFF
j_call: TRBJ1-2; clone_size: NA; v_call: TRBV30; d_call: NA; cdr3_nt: TGTATTGGGCAGAACTATGGCTACACCTTC; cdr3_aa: CIGQNYGYTF